This entry lists 23 T cell receptor beta chains sequenced from one sample in a study of blood T cell repertoires in COVID-19. TCRdb's table, derived via immunoSEQ multiplex PCR, lists solely in-frame clones and lacks some. The table has about 150,000 clones, roughly four fifths seen once; the top ten hold roughly 1.5%. Sequenced input: peripheral blood. All receptors derive from a man older than 75 with acute or convalescent COVID-19.

This chain's CDR3 is CASSQDTAISNQPQHF. CDR3 DNA: TGCGCCAGCAGCCAAGATACAGCCATAAGCAATCAGCCCCAGCATTTT. The genes are TRBV4-3 and TRBJ1-5; D is uncertain. The V gene lost 0 bases and the J gene lost 1 base, with 10 bases spanning the gap. CDR3 length: 16 residues. Per the germline V gene, CDR1 is LGHNA and CDR2 is YSLEER.

The V call is TRBV6-2 or TRBV6-3, the J call TRBJ2-3; weak D call: TRBD2 (6 bases). The CDR3 length is 16 residues. With 0 bases removed from V and 2 bases from J, the gap between germline ends came to 12 bases. Germline CDR1 and CDR2: MNHEY and SVGEGT. CDR3 sequence (DNA): TGTGCCAGCAGTTACTCCGGGCGGGAACTCACAGATACGCAGTATTTT. This translates into CASSYSGRELTDTQYF.

The gene calls are TRBV7-2 and TRBJ1-4; D not certain. Trimming took off 1 base at V and 5 bases at J, with 11 bases between the two ends. CDR3 size: 15 residues. Germline V lookup: CDR1 SGHTA, CDR2 FQGNSA. The CDR3 loop reads CASSLGGRRNEKLFF. CDR3 bases: TGTGCCAGCAGCTTAGGTGGCAGAAGAAATGAAAAACTGTTTTTT.

This clone was detected only a few times. The chain recombines TRBV2 with TRBJ1-4, with D unclear. CDR3 size: 13 residues. Looked up from germline, CDR1 is SNHLY and CDR2 is FYNNEI. Between the trimmed V and J ends, which lost 8 bases and 6 bases, there was a span of 13 bases. The CDR3 reads CASLRGRDEKLFF. CDR3 nucleotides: TGTGCCAGCTTACGAGGGCGCGATGAAAAACTGTTTTTT.

The chain couples TRBV11-2 to TRBJ1-1; TRBD1 matches at 7 bases. This CDR3 is 15 amino acids long. Germline CDR1 SGHAT, CDR2 FQNNGV. After removal of 6 bases from V and 1 base from J, the junction contained 8 bases not matched to a gene. The DNA of the CDR3 is TGTGCCAGCAGTTCAGGCAGGGGGAGGAACACTGAAGCTTTCTTT. Encoded protein: CASSSGRGRNTEAFF.

The CDR3 reads CASRRLAFDTQYF. In nucleotides, the CDR3 is TGTGCCAGCAGAAGACTAGCGTTCGATACGCAGTATTTT. The chain has TRBV6-5 and TRBJ2-3; 8 bases map to TRBD2. The CDR3 sequence is 13 residues long. The ends lost 6 bases at V and 6 bases at J; junction bases unmatched: 5. Looked up from germline, CDR1 is MNHEY and CDR2 is SVGAGI.

V gene TRBV5-1 combines with J gene TRBJ2-1; 11 nucleotides agree with TRBD2. The CDR3 covers 15 residues. Germline V gives CDR1 SGHRS, CDR2 YFSETQ. V was pared by 4 bases and J by 7 bases, with 7 bases of the junction left unmatched. CDR3 sequence: CASSPGLAASNEQFF. In nucleotides, the CDR3 is TGCGCCAGCAGCCCGGGACTAGCGGCTTCTAATGAGCAGTTCTTC.

The CDR3 DNA reads TGTGCCAGCAGTGCACCGGGACAGGTTGGGTCTGGGGCCAACGTCCTGACTTTC. As protein: CASSAPGQVGSGANVLTF. V is TRBV6-1 and J is TRBJ2-6; 8 bases align to TRBD1. The V and J ends lost 4 bases and 1 base, in that order; junction bases with no gene match: 9. Germline-derived CDR1 and CDR2 are MNHNS and SASEGT. This CDR3 spans 18 amino acids.

The chain links TRBV19 to TRBJ1-5; D uncertain. This CDR3 contains 16 residues. Germline CDR1 is LNHDA and CDR2 is SQIVND (reference sequence). The V end lost 4 bases, the J end lost 6 bases, and 19 bases lay between the germline ends. The CDR3 DNA reads as TGTGCCAGTAGTAGCCCAGCCCGACCGGAGAGTCAGCCCCAGCATTTT. This translates into CASSSPARPESQPQHF.

This chain links TRBV19 with TRBJ2-7; tentatively, D is TRBD1 (6 bases). V was clipped by 3 bases and J by 0 bases, with 18 bases between them. This CDR3 comprises 17 residues. Germline V gene data show CDR1 as LNHDA and CDR2 as SQIVND (reference sequence). The CDR3 reads CASSMVFTETGSYEQYF. The CDR3 nucleotides read TGTGCCAGTAGTATGGTTTTTACGGAGACAGGCTCCTACGAGCAGTACTTC. Full variable domain (outside the CDR3, taken from reference TRBV19 and TRBJ2-7): DGGITQSPKYLFRKEGQNVTLSCEQNLNHDAMYWYRQDPGQGLRLIYYSQIVNDFQKGDIAEGYSVSREKKESFPLTVTSAQKNPTAFYLCASSMVFTETGSYEQYFGPGTRLTVT.

The chain has TRBV7-2 and TRBJ1-2, with 12 bases lining up with TRBD1. Germline trimming cut 1 base from V and 7 bases from J; bases unmatched to any gene: 1. The germline CDR1 and CDR2 sequences are SGHTA and FQGNSA. The CDR3 is 14 amino acids. DNA of the CDR3: TGTGCCAGCAGCTTAGGGGACAGGGGGCCTGGCTACACCTTC. This encodes CASSLGDRGPGYTF.

The table lists this clone with a few counts. The V and J genes are TRBV11-2 and TRBJ2-3; 9 positions agree with TRBD1. This CDR3 comprises 16 residues. Looked up from germline, CDR1 is SGHAT and CDR2 is FQNNGV. Unmatched junction bases numbered 7, after V lost 1 base and J lost 5 bases. For the CDR3, the DNA is TGTGCCAGCAGCTTAGGCCCGGGACAGGGTAGAGATACGCAGTATTTT. Translating gives CASSLGPGQGRDTQYF.

This clone showed up many times. This sequence joins TRBV7-2 and TRBJ2-5; tentative D call: TRBD2 (6 bases). The CDR3 totals 15 residues. Trimming left V 4 bases short and J 3 bases short, with 15 bases between. Germline CDR1 is SGHTA and CDR2 is FQGNSA. In DNA form, the CDR3 reads TGTGCCAGCAGCTCGGCCGGGAGCAGTAAAGAGACCCAGTACTTC. Encoded protein: CASSSAGSSKETQYF.

The table lists this clone with many counts. V gene TRBV18 combines with J gene TRBJ2-5, with D possibly being TRBD1 (5 bases). The CDR3 sequence is 12 residues long. Germline values: CDR1 KGHSH, CDR2 LQKENI. V was trimmed by 5 bases and J by 9 bases, leaving 13 bases between them. CDR3 nucleotides: TGTGCCAGCTCATCTGACAGTGGCTCCCAGTACTTC. It is translated as CASSSDSGSQYF.

This clone was observed a handful of times. The chain links TRBV7-6 to TRBJ2-7; D may be TRBD2 (6 bases). The germline V gene encodes CDR1 SGHVS and CDR2 FNYEAQ. V dropped 0 bases and J dropped 1 base, with 13 bases sitting between them. The CDR3 is 16 residues long. The CDR3 bases are TGTGCCAGCAGCTTAGCGGGGGGAGCTAGGTCCTACGAGCAGTACTTC. Translation: CASSLAGGARSYEQYF.

This clone has a handful of counts. J is TRBJ2-7 and V is TRBV18, with a possible D match to TRBD2 (5 bases). The CDR3 sequence is 13 residues long. Germline V gene lookup returns CDR1 KGHSH and CDR2 LQKENI. Trimming pared 3 bases from V and 2 bases from J, leaving 8 bases between. CDR3 sequence reads: CASSPTRTYEQYF. The DNA for the CDR3 is TGTGCCAGCTCACCCACTAGAACCTACGAGCAGTACTTC.

V gene TRBV7-8 combines with J gene TRBJ1-1; D perhaps matches TRBD1 (6 bases). Trimming left V 2 bases short and J 5 bases short, with 12 bases between. The CDR3 contains 14 residues. The V gene's germline CDR1 is SGHVS and CDR2 FQNEAQ. CDR3 DNA sequence: TGTGCCAGCAGCTTACTTGTCAGGGGAACTGAAGCTTTCTTT. Translating gives CASSLLVRGTEAFF.

The V gene is TRBV5-1, the J gene TRBJ1-6; TRBD1 matches 7 bases. This CDR3 contains 14 residues. The V segment lost 4 bases and the J segment 9 bases; nucleotides outside the gene matches: 7. Germline V gene data show CDR1 as SGHRS and CDR2 as YFSETQ. For the CDR3, the DNA is TGCGCCAGCAGCGCCGACAGGGAGAGTTCACCCCTCCACTTT. Translation gives CASSADRESSPLHF.

The J gene is TRBJ2-1, the V gene TRBV7-6; TRBD2 aligns across 11 bases. CDR3 length: 15 amino acids. Germline assignment: CDR1 SGHVS and CDR2 FNYEAQ. V was pared by 4 bases and J by 15 bases, with 14 bases of the junction left unmatched. The CDR3 protein is CASSSPTSGASWLFF. CDR3 bases: TGTGCCAGCAGCTCCCCGACTAGCGGGGCCTCTTGGTTGTTCTTC.

V usage is TRBV6-5 and J usage is TRBJ2-4; no reliable D call. This CDR3 comprises 12 residues. V lost 6 bases to trimming and J lost 9 bases, with 12 bases between them. The germline V gene has CDR1 MNHEY and CDR2 SVGAGI. In DNA form, the CDR3 reads TGTGCCAGCAGCCTCAATGCGGCCATTCAGTACTTC. This codes for CASSLNAAIQYF.

The chain carries TRBV5-5 and TRBJ1-2; D uncertain. Deletions cut 4 bases from V and 4 bases from J, with 8 bases between. The CDR3 totals 12 residues. From germline, CDR1 is SGHKS and CDR2 YYEKEE (reference sequence). The CDR3 DNA is TGTGCCAGCAGCACAGACCCCTATGGCTACACCTTC. This sequence encodes CASSTDPYGYTF.

The chain is built from TRBV5-1 and TRBJ2-2; tentatively, D is TRBD2 (5 bases). Trimming cost V 0 bases and J 3 bases, with 12 bases left between them. Germline V CDR1 and CDR2: SGHRS, YFSETQ. The CDR3 consists of 16 residues. CDR3 sequence: CASSLEFERDTGELFF. CDR3 coding DNA: TGCGCCAGCAGCTTGGAATTCGAGAGGGACACCGGGGAGCTGTTTTTT.

Regarding this clone: Other DNA sequences in the sample encode the same CDR3. The rearrangement uses TRBV11-3 and TRBJ2-1; TRBD1 matches at 10 bases. V shed 3 bases and J 6 bases; nucleotides not matched to a gene: 2. Germline CDR1 reads SGHNT; CDR2 reads YENEEA. The CDR3 is 14 amino acids. The CDR3: CASSLGDRGNEQFF. In DNA form, the CDR3 reads TGTGCCAGCAGCTTGGGGGACAGGGGCAATGAGCAGTTCTTC.